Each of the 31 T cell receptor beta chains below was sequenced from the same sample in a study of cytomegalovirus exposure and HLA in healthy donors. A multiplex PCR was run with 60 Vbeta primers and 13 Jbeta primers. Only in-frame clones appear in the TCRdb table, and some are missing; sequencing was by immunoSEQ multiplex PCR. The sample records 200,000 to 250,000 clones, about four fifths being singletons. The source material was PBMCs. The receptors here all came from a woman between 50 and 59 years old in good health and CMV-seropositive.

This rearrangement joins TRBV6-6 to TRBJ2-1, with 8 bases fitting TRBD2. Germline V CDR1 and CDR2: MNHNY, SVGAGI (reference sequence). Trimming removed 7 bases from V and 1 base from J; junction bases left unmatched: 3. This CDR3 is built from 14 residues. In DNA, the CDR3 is TGTGCCAGCAACGGCGGGGGGTCCTACAATGAGCAGTTCTTC. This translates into CASNGGGSYNEQFF.

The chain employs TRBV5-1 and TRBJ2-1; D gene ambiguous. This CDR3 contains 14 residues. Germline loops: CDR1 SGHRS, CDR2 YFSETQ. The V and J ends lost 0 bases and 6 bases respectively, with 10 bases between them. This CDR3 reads CASSLGDWPNEQFF. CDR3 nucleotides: TGCGCCAGCAGCTTGGGAGACTGGCCCAATGAGCAGTTCTTC.

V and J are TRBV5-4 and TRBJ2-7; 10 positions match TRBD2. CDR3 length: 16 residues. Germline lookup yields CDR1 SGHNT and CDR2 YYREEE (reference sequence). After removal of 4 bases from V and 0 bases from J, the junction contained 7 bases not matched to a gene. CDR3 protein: CASSHPTSGASYEQYF. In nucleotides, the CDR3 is TGTGCCAGCAGCCACCCCACTAGCGGGGCCTCCTACGAGCAGTACTTC.

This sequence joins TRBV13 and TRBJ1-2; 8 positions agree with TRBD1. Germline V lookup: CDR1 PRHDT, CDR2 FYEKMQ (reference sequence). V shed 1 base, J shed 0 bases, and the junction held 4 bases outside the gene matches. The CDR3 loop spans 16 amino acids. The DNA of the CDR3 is TGTGCCAGCAGCTTAGTGGGGACAGGAACTAACTATGGCTACACCTTC. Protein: CASSLVGTGTNYGYTF.

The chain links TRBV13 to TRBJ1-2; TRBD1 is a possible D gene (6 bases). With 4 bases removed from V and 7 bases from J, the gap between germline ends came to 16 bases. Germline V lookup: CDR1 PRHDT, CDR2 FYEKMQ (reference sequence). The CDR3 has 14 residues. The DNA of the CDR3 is TGTGCCAGCAGCTCCTCTTACAGGGTCAGTGGCTACACCTTC. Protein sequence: CASSSSYRVSGYTF.

CDR3 in amino acids: CASSFNTGDNEQFF. As DNA, the CDR3 is TGCGCCAGCAGCTTTAATACAGGGGACAATGAGCAGTTCTTC. The chain employs TRBV5-1 and TRBJ2-1, with 7 bases matching TRBD1. The CDR3 spans 14 residues. The junction had 4 bases not matched to a gene; V was cut back by 2 bases and J by 5 bases. The germline gives CDR1 SGHRS, CDR2 YFSETQ.

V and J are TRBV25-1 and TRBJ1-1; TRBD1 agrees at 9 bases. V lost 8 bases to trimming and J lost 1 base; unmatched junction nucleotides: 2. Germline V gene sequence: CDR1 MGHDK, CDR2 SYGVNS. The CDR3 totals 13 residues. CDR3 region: CASDRGSNTEAFF. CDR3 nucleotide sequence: TGTGCCAGCGACAGGGGGTCGAACACTGAAGCTTTCTTT.

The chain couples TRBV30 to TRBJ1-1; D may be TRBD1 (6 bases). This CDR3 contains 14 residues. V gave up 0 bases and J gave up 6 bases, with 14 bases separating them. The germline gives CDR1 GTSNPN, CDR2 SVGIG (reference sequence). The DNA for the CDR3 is TGTGCCTGGAGTGTAAGGGGGGGCTTGGCTGAAGCTTTCTTT. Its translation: CAWSVRGGLAEAFF.

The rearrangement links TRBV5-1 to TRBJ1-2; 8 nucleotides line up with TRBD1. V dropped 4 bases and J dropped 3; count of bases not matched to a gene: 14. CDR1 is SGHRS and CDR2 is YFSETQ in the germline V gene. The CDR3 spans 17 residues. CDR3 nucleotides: TGCGCCAGCAGCCTAACCCCCGGGACAGGTTTTGACTATGGCTACACCTTC. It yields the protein CASSLTPGTGFDYGYTF.

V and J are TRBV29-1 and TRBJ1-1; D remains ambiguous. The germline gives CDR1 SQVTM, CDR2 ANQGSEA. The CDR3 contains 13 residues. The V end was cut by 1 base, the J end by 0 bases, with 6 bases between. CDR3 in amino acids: CSVEAEMNTEAFF. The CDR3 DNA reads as TGCAGCGTTGAAGCAGAAATGAACACTGAAGCTTTCTTT.

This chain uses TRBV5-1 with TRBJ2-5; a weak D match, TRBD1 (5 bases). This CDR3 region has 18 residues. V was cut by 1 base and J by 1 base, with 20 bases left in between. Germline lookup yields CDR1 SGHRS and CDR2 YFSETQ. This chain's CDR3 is CASSLWGRTRGSQETQYF. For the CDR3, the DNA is TGCGCCAGCAGCTTGTGGGGAAGGACAAGGGGATCCCAAGAGACCCAGTACTTC.

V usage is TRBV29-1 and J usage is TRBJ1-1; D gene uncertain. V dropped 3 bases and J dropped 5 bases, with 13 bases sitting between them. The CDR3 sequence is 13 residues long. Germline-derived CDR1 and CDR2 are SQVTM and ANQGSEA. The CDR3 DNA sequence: TGCAGCGTTGAGGTGTCCCCCAGGACTGAAGCTTTCTTT. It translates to CSVEVSPRTEAFF.

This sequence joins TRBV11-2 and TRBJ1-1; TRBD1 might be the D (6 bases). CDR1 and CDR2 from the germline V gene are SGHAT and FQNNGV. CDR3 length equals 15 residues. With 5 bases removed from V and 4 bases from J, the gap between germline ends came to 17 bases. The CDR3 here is CASSGVRGRFTEAFF. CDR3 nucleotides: TGTGCCAGCAGCGGGGTGCGGGGGCGCTTCACTGAAGCTTTCTTT.

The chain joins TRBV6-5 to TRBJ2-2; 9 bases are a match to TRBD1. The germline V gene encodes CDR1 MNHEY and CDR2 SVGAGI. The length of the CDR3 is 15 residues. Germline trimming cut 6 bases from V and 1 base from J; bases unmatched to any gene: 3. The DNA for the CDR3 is TGTGCCAGCAGACAGGACAGGGGGAACACCGGGGAGCTGTTTTTT. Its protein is CASRQDRGNTGELFF.

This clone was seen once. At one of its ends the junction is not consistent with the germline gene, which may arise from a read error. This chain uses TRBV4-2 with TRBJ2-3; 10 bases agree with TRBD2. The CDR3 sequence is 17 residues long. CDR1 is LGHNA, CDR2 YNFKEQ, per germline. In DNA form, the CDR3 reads TGTGCCAGCACCCAAGTAGGAGCGGGGGGGCTTGCAGATACGCAGTATTTT. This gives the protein CASTQVGAGGLADTQYF.

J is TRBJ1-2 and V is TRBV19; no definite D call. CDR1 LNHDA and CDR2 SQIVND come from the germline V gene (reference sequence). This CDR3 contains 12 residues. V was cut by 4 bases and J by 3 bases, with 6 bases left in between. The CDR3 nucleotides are TGTGCCAGTAGTAGAACACACTATGGCTACACCTTC. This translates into CASSRTHYGYTF.

The CDR3 here is CASSLQRVYEQYF. Written as DNA, the CDR3 is TGTGCCAGCAGCTTACAAAGAGTCTACGAGCAGTACTTC. This chain uses TRBV11-2 with TRBJ2-7; D remains unclear. Germline V gene lookup returns CDR1 SGHAT and CDR2 FQNNGV. V lost 2 bases to trimming and J lost 3 bases, with 8 bases between them. The CDR3 extends over 13 amino acids.

For the CDR3, the DNA is TGCGCCAGCAGTGTTTTGGGGCTCTCAGATACGCAGTATTTT. Translated: CASSVLGLSDTQYF. This chain connects TRBV10-1 to TRBJ2-3; maybe TRBD1 (5 bases). V was clipped by 4 bases and J by 4 bases, with 12 bases between them. Germline CDR1 and CDR2: WNHNN and SYGVQD (reference sequence). The CDR3 runs to 14 residues.

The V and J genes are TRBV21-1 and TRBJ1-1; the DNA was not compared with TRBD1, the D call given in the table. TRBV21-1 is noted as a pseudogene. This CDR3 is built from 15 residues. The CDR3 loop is CASSKRQGEGTEAFF. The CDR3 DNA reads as TGTGCCAGCAGCAAAAGACAGGGGGAAGGCACTGAAGCTTTCTTT.

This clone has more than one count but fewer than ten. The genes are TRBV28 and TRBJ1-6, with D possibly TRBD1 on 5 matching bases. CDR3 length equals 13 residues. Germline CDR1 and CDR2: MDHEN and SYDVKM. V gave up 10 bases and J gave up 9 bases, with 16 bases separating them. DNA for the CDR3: TGTGCCACCGGGGGTCCTGGGAGTTCACCCCTCCACTTT. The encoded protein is CATGGPGSSPLHF.

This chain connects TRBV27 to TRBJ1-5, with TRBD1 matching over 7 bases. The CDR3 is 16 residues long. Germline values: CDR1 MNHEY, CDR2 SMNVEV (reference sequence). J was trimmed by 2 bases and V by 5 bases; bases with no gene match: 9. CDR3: CASSIKQGNGNQPQHF. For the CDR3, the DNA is TGTGCCAGCAGTATCAAACAGGGGAACGGCAATCAGCCCCAGCATTTT.

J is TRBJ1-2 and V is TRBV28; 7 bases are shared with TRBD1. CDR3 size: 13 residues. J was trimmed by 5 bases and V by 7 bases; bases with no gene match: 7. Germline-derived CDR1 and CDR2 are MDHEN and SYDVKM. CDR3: CASTGTARYGYTF. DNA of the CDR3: TGTGCCAGCACCGGGACAGCCAGATATGGCTACACCTTC.

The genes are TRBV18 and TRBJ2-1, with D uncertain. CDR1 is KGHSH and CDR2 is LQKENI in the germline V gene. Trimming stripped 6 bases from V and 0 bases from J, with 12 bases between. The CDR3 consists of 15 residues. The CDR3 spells CASSGRSSSYNEQFF. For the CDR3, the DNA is TGTGCCAGCTCCGGCCGTTCTAGCTCCTACAATGAGCAGTTCTTC.

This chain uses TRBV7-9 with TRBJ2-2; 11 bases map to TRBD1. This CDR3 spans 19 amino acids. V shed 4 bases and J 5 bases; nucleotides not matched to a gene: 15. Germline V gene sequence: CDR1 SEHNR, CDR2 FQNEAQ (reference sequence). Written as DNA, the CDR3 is TGTGCCAGCAGCTCATTACTGAGGACAGGGGGCGAAGGGACCGGGGAGCTGTTTTTT. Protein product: CASSSLLRTGGEGTGELFF.

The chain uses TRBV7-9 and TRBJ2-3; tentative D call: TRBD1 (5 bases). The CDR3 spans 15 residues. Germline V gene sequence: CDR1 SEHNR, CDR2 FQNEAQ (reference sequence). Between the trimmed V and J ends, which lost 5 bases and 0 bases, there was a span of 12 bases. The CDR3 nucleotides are TGTGCCAGCAGCCCCAGACAGATTAGCACAGATACGCAGTATTTT. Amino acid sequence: CASSPRQISTDTQYF.

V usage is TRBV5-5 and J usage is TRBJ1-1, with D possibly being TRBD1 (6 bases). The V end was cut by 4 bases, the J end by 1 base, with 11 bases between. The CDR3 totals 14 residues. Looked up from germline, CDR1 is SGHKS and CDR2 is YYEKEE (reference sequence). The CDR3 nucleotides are TGTGCCAGCAGCACACGGACAGAGAACACTGAAGCTTTCTTT. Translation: CASSTRTENTEAFF.

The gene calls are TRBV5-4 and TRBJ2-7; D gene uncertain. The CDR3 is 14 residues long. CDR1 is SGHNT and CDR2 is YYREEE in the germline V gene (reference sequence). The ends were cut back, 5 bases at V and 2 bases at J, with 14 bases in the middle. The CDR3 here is CASSSAAFPYEQYF. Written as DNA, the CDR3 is TGTGCCAGCAGTTCCGCCGCGTTCCCCTACGAGCAGTACTTC.

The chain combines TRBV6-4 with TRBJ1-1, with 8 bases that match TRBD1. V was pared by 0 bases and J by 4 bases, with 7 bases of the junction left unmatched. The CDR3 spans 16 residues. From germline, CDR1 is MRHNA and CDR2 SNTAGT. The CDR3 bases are TGTGCCAGCAGTGACTCGCCTCGGACAGGGCGCACTGAAGCTTTCTTT. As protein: CASSDSPRTGRTEAFF.

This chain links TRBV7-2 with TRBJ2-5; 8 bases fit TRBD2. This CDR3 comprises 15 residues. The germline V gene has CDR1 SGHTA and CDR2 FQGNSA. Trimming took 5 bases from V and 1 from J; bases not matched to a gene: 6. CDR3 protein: CASSPGSGGQETQYF. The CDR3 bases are TGTGCCAGCAGCCCCGGGAGCGGGGGCCAAGAGACCCAGTACTTC. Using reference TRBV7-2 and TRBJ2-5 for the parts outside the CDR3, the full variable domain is GAGVSQSPSNKVTEKGKDVELRCDPISGHTALYWYRQSLGQGLEFLIYFQGNSAPDKSGLPSDRFSAERTGGSVSTLTIQRTQQEDSAVYLCASSPGSGGQETQYFGPGTRLLVL.

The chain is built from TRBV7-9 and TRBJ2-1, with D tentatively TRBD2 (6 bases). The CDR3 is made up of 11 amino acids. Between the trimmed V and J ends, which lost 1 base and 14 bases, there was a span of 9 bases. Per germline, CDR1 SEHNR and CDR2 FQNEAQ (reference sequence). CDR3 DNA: TGTGCCAGCAGCTTAGGACTAGGGGAGTTCTTC. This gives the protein CASSLGLGEFF.

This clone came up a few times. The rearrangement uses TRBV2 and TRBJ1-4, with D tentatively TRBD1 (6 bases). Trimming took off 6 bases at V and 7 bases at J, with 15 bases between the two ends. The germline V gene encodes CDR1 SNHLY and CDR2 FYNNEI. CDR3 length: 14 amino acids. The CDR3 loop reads CASSPGGGSEKLFF. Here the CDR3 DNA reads TGTGCCAGCAGCCCCGGGGGCGGGAGTGAAAAACTGTTTTTT. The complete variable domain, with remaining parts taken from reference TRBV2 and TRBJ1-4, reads EPEVTQTPSHQVTQMGQEVILRCVPISNHLYFYWYRQILGQKVEFLVSFYNNEISEKSEIFDDQFSVERPDGSNFTLKIRSTKLEDSAMYFCASSPGGGSEKLFFGSGTQLSVL.